These 8 T cell receptor beta chains were sequenced from one sample in a study of blood T cell repertoires in COVID-19. Libraries were prepared by immunoSEQ multiplex PCR; TCRdb keeps only in-frame clonotypes and omits some of them. The sample lists 250,000 to 300,000 clones, around 78% occurring once. Sequencing used peripheral blood. Receptors were obtained from a man aged 55 to 70 who had recovered from COVID-19.

V gene TRBV5-1 combines with J gene TRBJ2-3, with 8 bases lining up with TRBD2. The germline V gene encodes CDR1 SGHRS and CDR2 YFSETQ. The J segment lost 4 bases and the V segment lost 6 bases, leaving 25 bases of the junction unmatched. There are 20 residues in the CDR3. This chain's CDR3 is CASTHRALGGAGGGPDTQYF. In DNA, the CDR3 is TGCGCCAGCACTCATAGAGCCCTGGGAGGGGCGGGAGGAGGACCAGATACGCAGTATTTT.

The chain links TRBV4-2 to TRBJ2-2, with 7 bases matching TRBD2. CDR3 size: 16 residues. Per the germline V gene, CDR1 is LGHNA and CDR2 is YNFKEQ. Losses at the gene ends were 4 bases for V and 1 base for J; bases not matched to a gene: 6. DNA for the CDR3: TGTGCCAGCAGCCTCCACCGGGGGGAGAACACCGGGGAGCTGTTTTTT. As protein: CASSLHRGENTGELFF.

This chain uses TRBV5-1 with TRBJ1-1, with a tentative D call TRBD1 (5 bases). V was clipped by 0 bases and J by 1 base, with 7 bases between them. Germline CDR1 reads SGHRS; CDR2 reads YFSETQ. The CDR3 spans 14 residues. In DNA, the CDR3 is TGCGCCAGCAGCTTGGGACAGCGGAACACTGAAGCTTTCTTT. Amino acid sequence: CASSLGQRNTEAFF.

The V call is TRBV7-8, the J call TRBJ1-5; 7 nucleotides agree with TRBD1. The CDR3 spans 14 residues. V was pared by 5 bases and J by 4 bases, with 5 bases of the junction left unmatched. Looked up from germline, CDR1 is SGHVS and CDR2 is FQNEAQ. The CDR3 region is CASSRGGQNQPQHF. CDR3 DNA sequence: TGTGCCAGCAGCCGAGGGGGCCAAAATCAGCCCCAGCATTTT.

The rearrangement joins TRBV5-8 to TRBJ2-7, with D possibly being TRBD1 (5 bases). The CDR3 has 14 amino acids. V was shortened by 7 bases and J by 0 bases, with 14 bases between the two germline ends. The V gene's germline CDR1 is SGHTS and CDR2 YDEGEE. As DNA, the CDR3 is TGTGCCAGCGGGGTGGGAACAGGCTCCTACGAGCAGTACTTC. Its protein product is CASGVGTGSYEQYF.

This chain links TRBV9 with TRBJ2-3, with 12 positions matching TRBD1. J gave up 11 bases and V 2 bases, and 6 bases lay outside the gene matches. The CDR3 runs to 14 residues. In germline, CDR1 is SGDLS, CDR2 YYNGEE. CDR3 bases: TGTGCCAGCAGCGTTTCGGGACAGGGGGCGATGCAGTATTTT. Its protein is CASSVSGQGAMQYF.

The V call is TRBV27, the J call TRBJ2-7; D gene uncertain. The CDR3 has 13 amino acids. Trimming removed 1 base at V and 2 bases at J, with 6 bases between. Germline CDR1 is MNHEY and CDR2 is SMNVEV (reference sequence). CDR3 nucleotide sequence: TGTGCCAGCAGTTTATATCAGGCCTACGAGCAGTACTTC. Translating it yields CASSLYQAYEQYF.

The genes are TRBV29-1 and TRBJ2-1; no reliable D call. The V gene lost 7 bases and the J gene lost 5 bases, with 9 bases spanning the gap. This CDR3 spans 11 amino acids. Germline V gives CDR1 SQVTM, CDR2 ANQGSEA. CDR3 sequence reads: CSAYLDNEQFF. DNA of the CDR3: TGCAGCGCCTACCTGGACAATGAGCAGTTCTTC.